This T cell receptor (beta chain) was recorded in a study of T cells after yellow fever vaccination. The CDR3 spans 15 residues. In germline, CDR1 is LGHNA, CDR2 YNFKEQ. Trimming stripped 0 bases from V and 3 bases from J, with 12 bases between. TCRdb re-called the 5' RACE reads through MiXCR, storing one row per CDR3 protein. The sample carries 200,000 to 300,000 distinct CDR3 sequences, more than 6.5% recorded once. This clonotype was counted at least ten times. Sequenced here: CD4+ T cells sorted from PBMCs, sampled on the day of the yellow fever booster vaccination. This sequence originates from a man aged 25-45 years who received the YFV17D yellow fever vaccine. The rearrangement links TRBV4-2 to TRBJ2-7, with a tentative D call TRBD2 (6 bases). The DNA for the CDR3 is TGTGCCAGCAGCCAAGAGAATAGCGGCCTCTACGAGCAGTACTTC. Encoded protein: CASSQENSGLYEQYF.